Sequencing of this T cell receptor beta chain was carried out in a study of blood T cell repertoires in COVID-19. The V gene lost 0 bases and the J gene lost 7 bases, with 13 bases spanning the gap. The CDR3 totals 15 residues. From germline, CDR1 is ENHRY and CDR2 SYGVKD. Generated by immunoSEQ multiplex PCR, the TCRdb table keeps only in-frame clones and is missing some. The sample shows 100,000 or so clones, 81% of them seen only once. This clone occurred once. The V and J genes are TRBV10-3 and TRBJ1-5; D is unclear. Sequenced input: peripheral blood. This clonotype originated in a man older than 75 with acute or convalescent COVID-19. Here the CDR3 reads CAISESNVGEQPQHF. The CDR3 nucleotides read TGTGCCATCAGTGAGTCGAATGTAGGAGAGCAGCCCCAGCATTTT.